These 32 T cell receptor beta chains came from one sample sequenced in a study of siplizumab effects on memory and regulatory T cells. The cells of the mixed lymphocyte reaction underwent an approximately six-day coculture at 37°C. What these receptors recognize is not known. Profiling relied on immunoSEQ multiplex PCR, and the TCRdb table lists in-frame clones only, not all of them. This repertoire shows thousands of clones, about 60% found once; its top ten account for roughly 46%. Sequenced sample: CFSE-low (dividing) CD8+ T cells sorted from an allogeneic mixed lymphocyte reaction. All receptors come from a human donor in good health; the cells came from an allogeneic mixed lymphocyte reaction. Some clones in this sample may be carry-over from other donors' samples.

This clone has a handful of counts. The V and J genes are TRBV14 and TRBJ2-1; either TRBD1 or TRBD2 may fit D (5 bases each). V lost 1 base and J lost 5, with 12 bases in between. CDR3 size: 15 residues. Germline V gives CDR1 SGHDN, CDR2 FVKESK. This CDR3 is CASSQVGRGHNEQFF. The CDR3 DNA sequence: TGTGCCAGCAGCCAAGTGGGACGAGGGCACAATGAGCAGTTCTTC.

This clone appeared once. The chain carries TRBV4-1 and TRBJ2-5; D is ambiguous. This CDR3 has 15 amino acids. In germline, CDR1 is MGHRA, CDR2 YSYEKL. V shed 1 base and J shed 9 bases, with 18 bases lying between them. CDR3 DNA: TGCGCCAGCAGCCAAGTGGACCTTGGGTTTTTGTCCCAGTACTTC. Amino acids: CASSQVDLGFLSQYF.

The rearrangement links TRBV12-5 to TRBJ2-1; TRBD2 matches 7 bases. There are 17 residues in the CDR3. Germline loops: CDR1 LGHNT, CDR2 FRNRAP. The ends lost 6 bases at V and 0 bases at J; junction bases unmatched: 11. CDR3 amino acids: CASGPTLGGSSYNEQFF. CDR3 coding DNA: TGTGCTAGTGGCCCCACCCTGGGCGGGAGCTCCTACAATGAGCAGTTCTTC.

There are a few counts of this clone. This chain joins TRBV7-8 and TRBJ1-2; no clear D gene. Germline values: CDR1 SGHVS, CDR2 FQNEAQ. The length of the CDR3 is 12 residues. Trimming left V 1 base short and J 8 bases short, with 8 bases between. The CDR3 protein is CASSLEWSGYTF. The CDR3 nucleotides read TGTGCCAGCAGCTTAGAATGGTCCGGCTACACCTTC.

This clone was observed a handful of times. The V call is TRBV5-1, the J call TRBJ1-1; 7 bases map to TRBD1. CDR1 SGHRS and CDR2 YFSETQ come from the germline V gene. CDR3 length equals 15 residues. V was pared by 1 base and J by 1 base, with 4 bases of the junction left unmatched. CDR3 sequence reads: CASSLWDSTNTEAFF. Written as DNA, the CDR3 is TGCGCCAGCAGCTTGTGGGACAGTACGAACACTGAAGCTTTCTTT.

This rearrangement joins TRBV15 to TRBJ2-3; 7 positions match TRBD2. V shed 4 bases, J shed 12 bases, and the junction held 7 bases outside the gene matches. Germline CDR1 and CDR2: LNHNV and YYDKDF (reference sequence). The CDR3 is 12 amino acids. The CDR3: CATSTSGVAQYF. DNA for the CDR3: TGTGCCACCAGCACCAGCGGGGTCGCCCAGTATTTT.

CDR3 bases: TGTGCCAGCAGCTTAGGTGGGGGACAGGGGCAGTATTTT. The encoded protein is CASSLGGGQGQYF. The V gene is TRBV7-2, the J gene TRBJ2-3; 9 bases fit TRBD1. The junction had 4 bases not matched to a gene; V was cut back by 1 base and J by 11 bases. Germline CDR1 reads SGHTA; CDR2 reads FQGNSA. The CDR3 loop spans 13 amino acids.

The chain combines TRBV29-1 with TRBJ2-5; D is tentatively TRBD1 or TRBD2 (5 bases each). The V gene lost 7 bases and the J gene lost 0 bases, with 18 bases spanning the gap. The germline V gene encodes CDR1 SQVTM and CDR2 ANQGSEA. This CDR3 is built from 15 residues. The CDR3 reads CSAPNIGTHQETQYF. DNA of the CDR3: TGCAGCGCACCCAATATCGGGACCCACCAAGAGACCCAGTACTTC.

This clone was found a few times. The chain employs TRBV7-9 and TRBJ2-2, with TRBD1 matching over 8 bases. CDR1 and CDR2 (germline): SEHNR, FQNEAQ (reference sequence). The CDR3 extends over 16 amino acids. The V gene end was trimmed by 4 bases and the J gene end by 1 base; junction bases not matched to a gene: 5. CDR3 region: CASSSRQGRNTGELFF. CDR3 nucleotides: TGTGCCAGCAGCTCTAGACAGGGGAGGAACACCGGGGAGCTGTTTTTT.

There are a few counts of this clone. This chain links TRBV11-2 with TRBJ2-7; the D is unclear. The CDR3 runs 14 residues. Germline V lookup: CDR1 SGHAT, CDR2 FQNNGV. V shed 1 base and J shed 2 bases, with 9 bases lying between them. The CDR3 sequence is CASSLGPSPYEQYF. The CDR3, as DNA: TGTGCCAGCAGCTTAGGACCGAGCCCCTACGAGCAGTACTTC.

This chain links TRBV19 with TRBJ1-1; 7 nucleotides align to TRBD1. The CDR3 is 16 amino acids. The V segment lost 5 bases and the J segment 5 bases; nucleotides outside the gene matches: 14. The germline CDR1 and CDR2 sequences are LNHDA and SQIVND (reference sequence). CDR3 coding DNA: TGTGCCAGTAGTTGGGGTGAGGGGGCAGGTTGGACTGAAGCTTTCTTT. This encodes CASSWGEGAGWTEAFF. Complete variable domain (other parts from reference TRBV19 and TRBJ1-1): DGGITQSPKYLFRKEGQNVTLSCEQNLNHDAMYWYRQDPGQGLRLIYYSQIVNDFQKGDIAEGYSVSREKKESFPLTVTSAQKNPTAFYLCASSWGEGAGWTEAFFGQGTRLTVV.

V is TRBV10-3 and J is TRBJ2-7, with D tentatively TRBD2 (6 bases). CDR1 and CDR2 from the germline V gene are ENHRY and SYGVKD. Trimming cost V 9 bases and J 0 bases, with 18 bases left between them. This CDR3 region has 15 residues. Here the CDR3 reads CAILDRLEDSYEQYF. For the CDR3, the DNA is TGTGCCATACTAGACCGACTAGAAGACTCCTACGAGCAGTACTTC.

This clone has a handful of counts. The chain joins TRBV9 to TRBJ1-5, with no clear D. This CDR3 region has 14 residues. Germline-derived CDR1 and CDR2 are SGDLS and YYNGEE. Trimming removed 3 bases at V and 0 bases at J, with 7 bases between. The CDR3 protein is CASSGDFSNQPQHF. The DNA for the CDR3 is TGTGCCAGCAGCGGGGATTTTAGCAATCAGCCCCAGCATTTT.

This chain links TRBV6-8 with TRBJ1-5; D possibly corresponds to TRBD1 (6 bases). The V end lost 10 bases, the J end lost 7 bases, and 29 bases lay between the germline ends. From germline, CDR1 is MNHGY and CDR2 SAAAGT. This CDR3 has 17 amino acids. The CDR3, as DNA: TGTGCCAACCAAACAATTTTTCCGGGACATGGGAGACAGCCCCAGCATTTT. This gives the protein CANQTIFPGHGRQPQHF.

This clone was seen a single time. The chain has TRBV13 and TRBJ2-2, with TRBD2 identical over 13 bases. Germline assignment: CDR1 PRHDT and CDR2 FYEKMQ (reference sequence). With 4 bases clipped from V and 7 bases from J, the junction kept 9 bases outside the gene matches. CDR3 length: 17 residues. CDR3 sequence: CASSSRTSGRPDGELFF. Written as DNA, the CDR3 is TGTGCCAGCAGCTCGAGGACTAGCGGGAGACCGGACGGGGAGCTGTTTTTT.

This clone was counted between two and nine times. The V gene is TRBV7-4, the J gene TRBJ2-5, with D uncertain. Germline assignment: CDR1 SGHVT and CDR2 SQSDAQ. V was trimmed by 5 bases and J by 2 bases, leaving 12 bases between them. The CDR3 has 14 residues. The CDR3 is CASSGPPIQETQYF. DNA for the CDR3: TGTGCCAGCAGCGGTCCTCCCATACAAGAGACCCAGTACTTC.

This clone was observed a single time. The V gene is TRBV6-6, the J gene TRBJ2-7; D ambiguous. The V end was cut by 5 bases, the J end by 3 bases, with 5 bases between. The germline V gene has CDR1 MNHNY and CDR2 SVGAGI (reference sequence). This CDR3 contains 11 residues. CDR3 sequence (DNA): TGTGCCAGCAGTATTAGCTACGAGCAGTACTTC. Its translation: CASSISYEQYF.

In this sample, this clone turned up a few times. This chain joins TRBV7-9 and TRBJ1-1; D not resolved. Between the trimmed V and J ends, which lost 7 bases and 6 bases, there was a span of 15 bases. The CDR3 covers 13 residues. Germline V CDR1 and CDR2: SEHNR, FQNEAQ (reference sequence). The CDR3 sequence: CASIFDGIAEAFF. The CDR3 bases are TGTGCCAGCATCTTCGATGGGATCGCTGAAGCTTTCTTT.

V and J are TRBV4-2 and TRBJ1-5; unclear D gene. V was shortened by 4 bases and J by 2 bases, with 18 bases between the two germline ends. The CDR3 extends over 17 amino acids. In germline, CDR1 is LGHNA, CDR2 YNFKEQ. The CDR3 protein is CASSPGAEGPGNQPQHF. The CDR3 region has the DNA TGTGCCAGCAGCCCGGGAGCCGAAGGGCCAGGCAATCAGCCCCAGCATTTT.

The chain uses TRBV5-4 and TRBJ2-1; tentative D call: TRBD2 (5 bases). Germline values: CDR1 SGHNT, CDR2 YYREEE (reference sequence). The V end was cut by 4 bases, the J end by 0 bases, with 11 bases between. The CDR3 is made up of 15 amino acids. CDR3: CASSRTDFSYNEQFF. Here the CDR3 DNA reads TGTGCCAGCAGCCGGACTGATTTCTCCTACAATGAGCAGTTCTTC. Full variable domain (outside the CDR3, taken from reference TRBV5-4 and TRBJ2-1): ETGVTQSPTHLIKTRGQQVTLRCSSQSGHNTVSWYQQALGQGPQFIFQYYREEENGRGNFPPRFSGLQFPNYSSELNVNALELDDSALYLCASSRTDFSYNEQFFGPGTRLTVL.

This rearrangement joins TRBV2 to TRBJ1-5, with a possible D match to TRBD1 (6 bases). This CDR3 comprises 15 residues. V lost 6 bases to trimming and J lost 1 base, with 13 bases between them. The V gene's germline CDR1 is SNHLY and CDR2 FYNNEI. The CDR3, as DNA: TGTGCCAGCAGGAGCCAGGGGATAAGCAATCAGCCCCAGCATTTT. As protein: CASRSQGISNQPQHF.

The rearrangement uses TRBV7-9 and TRBJ2-7; 7 bases align to TRBD2. This CDR3 is 15 amino acids long. Germline V CDR1 and CDR2: SEHNR, FQNEAQ (reference sequence). The junction had 9 bases not matched to a gene; V was cut back by 5 bases and J by 2 bases. CDR3 region: CASSAPMGGTYEQYF. CDR3 nucleotide sequence: TGTGCCAGCAGCGCACCCATGGGAGGGACCTACGAGCAGTACTTC.

CDR3 sequence: CASSQVPTGRDEQYF. The CDR3 DNA is TGCGCCAGCAGCCAAGTTCCGACAGGGAGGGACGAGCAGTACTTC. This chain links TRBV4-1 with TRBJ2-7; D tentatively reads TRBD1 or TRBD2 (7 bases each). V was trimmed by 1 base and J by 5 bases, leaving 15 bases between them. The germline gives CDR1 MGHRA, CDR2 YSYEKL. CDR3 size: 15 residues.

The table lists this clone with a few counts. The chain links TRBV7-9 to TRBJ2-7; D remains unclear. CDR3 length equals 12 residues. V was clipped by 3 bases and J by 7 bases, with 10 bases between them. Germline CDR1 is SEHNR and CDR2 is FQNEAQ (reference sequence). CDR3 DNA: TGTGCCAGCAGCTTGGGCCTAGGAGAGCAGTACTTC. Encoded protein: CASSLGLGEQYF.

The chain employs TRBV21-1 and TRBJ1-5. TRBV21-1 is a pseudogene. The CDR3 contains 16 residues. Here the CDR3 DNA reads TGTGCCAGCAGCAAAGAGGGAGGGACGCGCAATCAGCCCCAGCATTTT. Encoded protein: CASSKEGGTRNQPQHF.

There are a few counts of this clone. The J gene is TRBJ2-7, the V gene TRBV4-1; D possibly matches TRBD1 or TRBD2 (5 bases each). Germline values: CDR1 MGHRA, CDR2 YSYEKL. The V gene lost 1 base and the J gene lost 0 bases, with 7 bases spanning the gap. The CDR3 runs 14 residues. CDR3 DNA: TGCGCCAGCAGCCAAGCGAGGGGCTCCTACGAGCAGTACTTC. Its protein is CASSQARGSYEQYF.

This clone was seen a few times. The V call is TRBV28, the J call TRBJ2-1; 9 bases line up with TRBD1. Germline assignment: CDR1 MDHEN and CDR2 SYDVKM. The CDR3 extends over 16 amino acids. J lost 7 bases, V lost 2 bases, and 9 bases had no gene match. The CDR3 spells CASSLAGQGIWNEQFF. Here the CDR3 DNA reads TGTGCCAGCAGTTTAGCGGGACAGGGAATCTGGAATGAGCAGTTCTTC.

A few counts support this clone. CDR3 nucleotides: TGTGCCAGCAGCTTCGCAGGGGGCGCCATCTACGAGCAGTACTTC. Translating it yields CASSFAGGAIYEQYF. The chain recombines TRBV7-8 with TRBJ2-7; 8 bases are a match to TRBD1. CDR1 is SGHVS and CDR2 is FQNEAQ in the germline V gene. This CDR3 comprises 15 residues. V was clipped by 3 bases and J by 3 bases; unmatched bases: 7.

The chain carries TRBV4-1 and TRBJ1-5; 9 positions agree with TRBD1. The CDR3 loop spans 16 amino acids. Germline CDR1 and CDR2: MGHRA and YSYEKL. J was trimmed by 5 bases and V by 6 bases; bases with no gene match: 11. In nucleotides, the CDR3 is TGCGCCAGCAGTCCACTGGACAGGGGAGGGTATCAGCCCCAGCATTTT. This gives the protein CASSPLDRGGYQPQHF.

The CDR3 bases are TGTGCCAGCAGCTCCGGGACTAGCCAATACGAGCAGTACTTC. Its translation: CASSSGTSQYEQYF. The V gene is TRBV7-6, the J gene TRBJ2-7, with TRBD2 matching 9 bases. The CDR3 is 14 amino acids. Trimming took 4 bases from V and 4 from J; bases not matched to a gene: 5. CDR1 and CDR2 (germline): SGHVS, FNYEAQ.

The chain carries TRBV21-1 and TRBJ2-3; whether TRBD1, the table's D call, matches the DNA was not checked. TRBV21-1 is classified as a pseudogene. The CDR3 is 17 residues long. Here the CDR3 reads CASSKGSYAGSTDTQYF. The CDR3 bases are TGTGCCAGCAGCAAAGGTAGTTATGCAGGGAGCACAGATACGCAGTATTTT.

Sample share makes this clone large (0.1 to 1%). V and J are TRBV11-2 and TRBJ1-1; D may be TRBD1 (5 bases). The CDR3 extends over 15 amino acids. Deletions cut 1 base from V and 5 bases from J, with 14 bases between. CDR1 SGHAT and CDR2 FQNNGV come from the germline V gene. The CDR3 sequence: CASSLVSGGGTEAFF. The CDR3 DNA is TGTGCCAGCAGCTTAGTTTCCGGGGGAGGAACTGAAGCTTTCTTT.